This T cell receptor beta chain is drawn from a study of lymphopenia after photon versus proton radiotherapy. Study results and caveats: Proton therapy kept repertoires fairly stable, unlike photons, which gained effector/memory cells. Better survival with proton therapy was suggested as possible, not demonstrated. Post-nadir TCR diversity decline inversely tracked overall survival among those who died. After the lymphocyte nadir, photon-treated repertoires showed oligoclonal expansion, especially of CD8+ Temra cells.

Remarks on this clone: Its target is not known.

The assay was immunoSEQ multiplex PCR, and TCRdb's table has in-frame clones only and misses some. The data show around 50,000 clones, approximately 84% seen once. Between the trimmed V and J ends, which lost 3 bases and 9 bases, there was a span of 15 bases. The V gene's germline CDR1 is SGHVS and CDR2 FQNEAQ. The CDR3 extends over 14 amino acids. V usage is TRBV7-8 and J usage is TRBJ2-1; possibly TRBD1 or TRBD2 for D (5 bases each). The TCR comes from a man aged 60 to 69 with pancreatic cancer. The sequences come from peripheral blood, collected from a patient treated with proton-based radiotherapy. The DNA of the CDR3 is TGTGCCAGCAGCTTCACCAGGGTACGGGGTGAGCAGTTCTTC. This encodes CASSFTRVRGEQFF.